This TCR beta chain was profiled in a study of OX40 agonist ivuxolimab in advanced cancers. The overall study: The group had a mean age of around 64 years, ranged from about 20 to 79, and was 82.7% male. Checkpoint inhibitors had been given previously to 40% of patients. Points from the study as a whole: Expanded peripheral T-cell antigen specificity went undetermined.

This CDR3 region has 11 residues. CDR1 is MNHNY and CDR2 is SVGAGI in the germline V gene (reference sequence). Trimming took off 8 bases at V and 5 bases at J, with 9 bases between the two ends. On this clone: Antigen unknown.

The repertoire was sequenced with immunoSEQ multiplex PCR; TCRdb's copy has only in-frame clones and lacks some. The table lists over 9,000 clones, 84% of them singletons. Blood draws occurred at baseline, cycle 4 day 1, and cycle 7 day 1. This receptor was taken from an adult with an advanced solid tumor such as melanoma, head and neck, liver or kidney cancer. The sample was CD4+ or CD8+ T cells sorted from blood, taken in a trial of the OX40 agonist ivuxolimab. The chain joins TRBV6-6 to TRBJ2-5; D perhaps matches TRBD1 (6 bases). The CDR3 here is CASRRGETQYF. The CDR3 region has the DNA TGTGCCAGCCGAAGGGGGGAGACCCAGTACTTC.